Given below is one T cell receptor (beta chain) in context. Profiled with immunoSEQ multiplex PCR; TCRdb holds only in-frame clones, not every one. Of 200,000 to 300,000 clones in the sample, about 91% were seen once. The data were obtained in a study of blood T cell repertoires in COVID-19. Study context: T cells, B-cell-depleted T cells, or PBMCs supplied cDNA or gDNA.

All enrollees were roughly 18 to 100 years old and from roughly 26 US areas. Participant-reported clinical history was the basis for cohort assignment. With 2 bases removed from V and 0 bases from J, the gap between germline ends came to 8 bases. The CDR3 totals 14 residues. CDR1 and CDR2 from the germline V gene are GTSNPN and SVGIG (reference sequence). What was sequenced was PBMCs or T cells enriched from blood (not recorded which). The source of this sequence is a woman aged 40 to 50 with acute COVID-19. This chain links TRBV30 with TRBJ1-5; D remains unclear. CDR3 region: CAWSQSSSNQPQHF. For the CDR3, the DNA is TGTGCCTGGAGTCAGTCCTCTAGCAATCAGCCCCAGCATTTT.